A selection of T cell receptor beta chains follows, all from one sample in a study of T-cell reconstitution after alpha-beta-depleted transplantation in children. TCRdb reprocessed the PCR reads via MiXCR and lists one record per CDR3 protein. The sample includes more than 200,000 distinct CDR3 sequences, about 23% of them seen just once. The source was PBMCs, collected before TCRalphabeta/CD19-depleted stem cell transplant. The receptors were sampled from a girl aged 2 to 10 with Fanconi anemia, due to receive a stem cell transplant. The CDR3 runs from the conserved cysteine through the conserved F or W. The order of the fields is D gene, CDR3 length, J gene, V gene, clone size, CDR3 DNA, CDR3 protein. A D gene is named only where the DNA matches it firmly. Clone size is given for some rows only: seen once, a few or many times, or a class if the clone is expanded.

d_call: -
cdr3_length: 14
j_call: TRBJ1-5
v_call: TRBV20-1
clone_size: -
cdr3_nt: TGCAGTGCTACTGGGACTTATAGCAATCAGCCCCAGCATTTT
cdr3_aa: CSATGTYSNQPQHF

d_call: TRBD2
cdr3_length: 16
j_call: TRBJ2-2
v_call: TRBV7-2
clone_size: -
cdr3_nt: TGTGCCAGCAGCCCGGTCAGGGCTAGCGGGACCGGGGAGCTGTTTTTT
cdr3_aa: CASSPVRASGTGELFF

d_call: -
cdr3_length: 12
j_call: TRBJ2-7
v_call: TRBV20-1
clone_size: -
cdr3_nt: TGCAGTGCGGTAGCGGACACCTACGAGCAGTACTTC
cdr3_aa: CSAVADTYEQYF

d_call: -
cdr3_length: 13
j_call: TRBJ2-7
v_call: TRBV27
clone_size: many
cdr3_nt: TGTGCCAGCAGCCGGACACCCTCCTACGAGCAGTACTTC
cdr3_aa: CASSRTPSYEQYF

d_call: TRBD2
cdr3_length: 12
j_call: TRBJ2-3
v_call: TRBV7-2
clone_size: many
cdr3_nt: TGTGCCAGCAGCTTCCCTAGCGGGACGCAGTATTTT
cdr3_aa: CASSFPSGTQYF

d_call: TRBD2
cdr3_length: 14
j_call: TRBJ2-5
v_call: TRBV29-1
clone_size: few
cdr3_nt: TGCAGCGTTGAAGGGACTAGCGGCAAAGAGACCCAGTACTTC
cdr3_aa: CSVEGTSGKETQYF

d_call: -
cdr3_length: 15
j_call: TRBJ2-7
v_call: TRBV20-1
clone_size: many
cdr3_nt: TGCAGTGCTAGAGATGTAGCAGCTAGCTCCTACGAGCAGTACTTC
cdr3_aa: CSARDVAASSYEQYF

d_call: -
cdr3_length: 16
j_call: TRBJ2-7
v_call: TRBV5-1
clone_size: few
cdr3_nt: TGCGCCAGCAGCTTGGATGGGACACCGAATGTATCCGAGCAGTACTTC
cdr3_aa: CASSLDGTPNVSEQYF

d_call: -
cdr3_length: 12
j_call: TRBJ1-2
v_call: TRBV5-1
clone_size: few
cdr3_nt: TGCGCCAGCAGCTTGGGGGGGCTCGGCTACACCTTC
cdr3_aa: CASSLGGLGYTF

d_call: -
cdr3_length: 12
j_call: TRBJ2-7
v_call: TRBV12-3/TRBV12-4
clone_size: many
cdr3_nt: TGTGCCAGCAGTTTCGCCGCGCGCGAGCAGTACTTC
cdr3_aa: CASSFAAREQYF

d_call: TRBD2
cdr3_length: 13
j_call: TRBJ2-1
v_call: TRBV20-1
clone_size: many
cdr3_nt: TGCAGTGCGAGAGCCTGGAATAGCGGGGGGGCTCTCTTC
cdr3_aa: CSARAWNSGGALF

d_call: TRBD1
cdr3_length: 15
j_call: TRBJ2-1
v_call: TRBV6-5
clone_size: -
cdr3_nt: TGTGCCAGCAGTTACTCCGGGACAGCATACAATGAGCAGTTCTTC
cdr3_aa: CASSYSGTAYNEQFF

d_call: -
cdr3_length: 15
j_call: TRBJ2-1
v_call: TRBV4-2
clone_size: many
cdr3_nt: TGTGCCAGCAGCCAAGAAGGGAAAGTCCACAATGAGCAGTTCTTC
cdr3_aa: CASSQEGKVHNEQFF

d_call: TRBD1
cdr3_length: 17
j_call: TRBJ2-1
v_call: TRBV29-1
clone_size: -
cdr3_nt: TGCAGCGTTGAAGAGGGGGTAGGAAGGGGGCTCTATAATGAGCAGTTCTTC
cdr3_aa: CSVEEGVGRGLYNEQFF

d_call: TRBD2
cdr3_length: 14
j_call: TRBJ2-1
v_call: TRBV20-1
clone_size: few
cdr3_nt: TGCAGTGCTAGCTGGACTAGCGGCTACAATGAGCAGTTCTTC
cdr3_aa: CSASWTSGYNEQFF

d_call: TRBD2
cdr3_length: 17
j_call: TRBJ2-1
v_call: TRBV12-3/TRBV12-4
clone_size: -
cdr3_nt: TGTGCCAGCAGTGACTCTAGCGGGAAAGATGCCTACAATGAGCAGTTCTTC
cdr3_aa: CASSDSSGKDAYNEQFF

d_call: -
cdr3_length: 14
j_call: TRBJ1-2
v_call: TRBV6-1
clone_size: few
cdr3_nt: TGTGCCAGCAGTCCAATCAGGGCATACTATGGCTACACCTTC
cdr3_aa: CASSPIRAYYGYTF

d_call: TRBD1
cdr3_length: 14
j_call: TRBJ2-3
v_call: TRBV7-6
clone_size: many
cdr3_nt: TGTGCCAGCAGCCGGACAGGTTACACAGATACGCAGTATTTT
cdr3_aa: CASSRTGYTDTQYF

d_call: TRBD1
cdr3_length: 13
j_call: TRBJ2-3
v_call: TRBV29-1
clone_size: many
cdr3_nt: TGCAGCGGCCGGGACAGTTTCACAGATACGCAGTATTTT
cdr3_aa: CSGRDSFTDTQYF

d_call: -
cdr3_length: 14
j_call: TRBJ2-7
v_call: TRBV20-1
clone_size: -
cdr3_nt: TGCAGTGCTAGAGATCCCATTCTTTCCTACGAGCAGTACTTC
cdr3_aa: CSARDPILSYEQYF